The TCR beta chain described here comes from a study of blood T cell repertoires in COVID-19. The wider study: Samples taken during acute and convalescent COVID-19 were collected in the United States, Italy and Spain. PBMCs, B-cell-depleted T cells, or T cells provided the cDNA or gDNA that made up the material.

Germline loops: CDR1 SGHRS, CDR2 YFSETQ. This CDR3 spans 15 amino acids. With 4 bases clipped from V and 3 bases from J, the junction kept 9 bases outside the gene matches. In the source study's methods: Estimation of nucleated cell counts relied on the amplification of reference gene primers. Here immunoSEQ multiplex PCR was the method, and the copy in TCRdb shows in-frame clones only, minus some. The DNA gave D and trimming, while V, J and clone size come from that table. The sample lists approximately 150,000 clones, roughly 80% occurring once. The clonotype originates from a woman older than 75 with acute or convalescent COVID-19. The V call is TRBV5-1, the J call TRBJ1-1; the match to TRBD1 covers 7 bases. Sequenced material: peripheral blood. CDR3 amino acids: CASSLRQGGDTEAFF. The CDR3 nucleotides are TGCGCCAGCAGCCTACGACAGGGTGGAGACACTGAAGCTTTCTTT.